This is a list of T cell receptor beta chains from one sample in a study of CD8+ T cells in alopecia areata. Generated by immunoSEQ multiplex PCR, the TCRdb table keeps only in-frame clones and is missing some. The repertoire holds some 180,000 clones, with 50% to 65% as singletons. The sequences come from CD8+ T cells sorted from blood, collected at week 24, from a patient treated with tofacitinib. The receptors originated from a human donor with alopecia areata. Both conserved end residues are part of each CDR3. The D gene is left open where the match is weak. Rows may omit the clone size; those that give it use once, few, many or a size class.

cdr3_nt cdr3_aa v_call clone_size j_call d_call
TGCAGCGTTGGACAGGGGGATCTGAACACTGAAGCTTTCTTT CSVGQGDLNTEAFF TRBV29-1 - TRBJ1-1 TRBD1
TGCAGCGTTTGGGCAGTAGATGAGCAGTACTTC CSVWAVDEQYF TRBV29-1 few TRBJ2-7 -
TGTGCCATCGCGACCTACACCGGGGAGCTGTTTTTT CAIATYTGELFF TRBV6-5 - TRBJ2-2 -
TGTGCCAGCAGCCCTGTATGGGGCGAGACCTACGAGCAGTACTTC CASSPVWGETYEQYF TRBV7-2 few TRBJ2-7 -
TGCAGCATAGAGACAGGGGAGTGGGAGACCCAGTACTTC CSIETGEWETQYF TRBV29-1 few TRBJ2-5 TRBD1
TGTGCCTGGTTGTTGAAGACCTACGAGCAGTACTTC CAWLLKTYEQYF TRBV30 - TRBJ2-7 -
TGCAGCGTTATAAACCCGAACACCGGGGAGCTGTTTTTT CSVINPNTGELFF TRBV29-1 few TRBJ2-2 -
TGTGCCAGCAGCTCCCGGACAGGGGGCAACACTGAAGCTTTCTTT CASSSRTGGNTEAFF TRBV13 - TRBJ1-1 TRBD1
TGTGCCAGCAGCTTAACAGGACGCAATCAGCCCCAGCATTTT CASSLTGRNQPQHF TRBV7-8 - TRBJ1-5 -
TGCAGCGTTGGCAGTAGTTCCTATGGCTACACCTTC CSVGSSSYGYTF TRBV29-1 - TRBJ1-2 -
TGTGCCAGCAGTTTCACAGGGAGACCCCTCCACTTT CASSFTGRPLHF TRBV27 - TRBJ1-6 -
TGTGCCAGTAGTATTGGGACAGACTCTGGGGCCAACGTCCTGACTTTC CASSIGTDSGANVLTF TRBV19 - TRBJ2-6 TRBD1
TGTGCCAGCAGTGAATGGGGCCAGGGGCAGAGAATCTACGAGCAGTACTTC CASSEWGQGQRIYEQYF TRBV25-1 - TRBJ2-7 -
TGTGCCAGCAGCCACCCCCAGAGGGGAACCTACGAGCAGTACTTC CASSHPQRGTYEQYF TRBV7-9 - TRBJ2-7 -
TGCGCCAGCAGCCCCCCCGACAGGAGGTACGAGCAGTACTTC CASSPPDRRYEQYF TRBV5-1 - TRBJ2-7 -
TGCGCCAGCAGCTTAAGTCCCTCCTCCTACAATGAGCAGTTCTTC CASSLSPSSYNEQFF TRBV5-1 few TRBJ2-1 -
TGTGCCAGCAGCTTAGGCGGGAGTACTGAAGCTTTCTTT CASSLGGSTEAFF TRBV13 once TRBJ1-1 -
TGTGCCAGCAGTTACACGGGAGGCTACGAGCAGTACTTC CASSYTGGYEQYF TRBV6-6 - TRBJ2-7 TRBD2
TGCGCCAGCAGTCCTCAAGGGACAGGGAACACCGGGGAGCTGTTTTTT CASSPQGTGNTGELFF TRBV4-3 - TRBJ2-2 TRBD1
TGTGCCAGCAGCCACAACCGACAGGGGGTCAGTCAGCCCCAGCATTTT CASSHNRQGVSQPQHF TRBV27 - TRBJ1-5 TRBD1
TGTGCCTGTGGGACAGGGGAGAACACTGAAGCTTTCTTT CACGTGENTEAFF TRBV28 - TRBJ1-1 TRBD1
TGTGCCAGCAGACGCGATATCAACTATGGCTACACCTTC CASRRDINYGYTF TRBV6-5 few TRBJ1-2 -
TGCGCCAGCAGCCAACACGGGGGGGGCACTGAAGCTTTCTTT CASSQHGGGTEAFF TRBV4-3 - TRBJ1-1 -
TGCGCCAGCAGCCCAACTTCGGGACAGCTAGATGGCTACACCTTC CASSPTSGQLDGYTF TRBV4-3 few TRBJ1-2 TRBD1
TGTGCCAGCAGCCTCCGGGGGAGCGGGGGGAACACCGGGGAGCTGTTTTTT CASSLRGSGGNTGELFF TRBV13 - TRBJ2-2 TRBD2
TGCGCCAGCAGCTTGGCCGAGGGATTCGGCTACAATGAGCAGTTCTTC CASSLAEGFGYNEQFF TRBV5-1 - TRBJ2-1 -
TGTGCCAGCAGCTTGAACATGGACCCTCCCCGCGGCTACACCTTC CASSLNMDPPRGYTF TRBV5-6 - TRBJ1-2 -
TGTGCCTGGCGACAGGGAACGGTTTACACTGAAGCTTTCTTT CAWRQGTVYTEAFF TRBV30 - TRBJ1-1 TRBD1
TGTGCCAGCAGCTCGACAGACCCGAACACTGAAGCTTTCTTT CASSSTDPNTEAFF TRBV7-8 - TRBJ1-1 -
TGTGCCTGGAGCGAGGGGACCAATCAGCCCCAGCATTTT CAWSEGTNQPQHF TRBV30 few TRBJ1-5 -
TGTGCCTGGAGTGAGGTCCAGCGCTATGGCTACACCTTC CAWSEVQRYGYTF TRBV30 - TRBJ1-2 -
TGTGCCAGCAGCCTCCAGACAGGGGGCGCGCCCGGGGAGCTGTTTTTT CASSLQTGGAPGELFF TRBV7-2 few TRBJ2-2 TRBD1
TGTGCCAGCAGCCTGTTGGGACAGGGTCACACCGGGGAGCTGTTTTTT CASSLLGQGHTGELFF TRBV5-6 - TRBJ2-2 TRBD1
TGTGCCAGCAGCTTGGTGACTCTAGGGGCCAACGTCCTGACTTTC CASSLVTLGANVLTF TRBV5-4 - TRBJ2-6 -
TGTGCCACCAGCCAGTCGGGGGCGAGTTCACCCCTCCACTTT CATSQSGASSPLHF TRBV15 - TRBJ1-6 -
TGTGCCAGCAGCGTATCAAGCGGGGGTGCAGATACGCAGTATTTT CASSVSSGGADTQYF TRBV9 - TRBJ2-3 TRBD2
TGCGCCAGCAGCCAACGACAGGGCGACGAGCAGTACTTC CASSQRQGDEQYF TRBV23-1 few TRBJ2-7 TRBD1
TGCGCCAGCAGCCAAGGGACAGGAGTTGTCTACGAGCAGTACTTC CASSQGTGVVYEQYF TRBV4-3 - TRBJ2-7 TRBD1
TGTGCCAGCAGCTTAGCAGGGGCTGGGGCCAACGTCCTGACTTTC CASSLAGAGANVLTF TRBV7-6 - TRBJ2-6 -
TGTGCCTCTACCATGGGGAGCTGGGATGAAAAACTGTTTTTT CASTMGSWDEKLFF TRBV19 - TRBJ1-4 -
TGTGCCAGCAGCTTAGATCTACGTGGTTCCTATAATTCACCCCTCCACTTT CASSLDLRGSYNSPLHF TRBV11-2 few TRBJ1-6 -
TGCGCCAGCAGCCAAGATCAGTCGGGAGCGAACGAGCAGTACTTC CASSQDQSGANEQYF TRBV4-3 - TRBJ2-7 -
TGCAGCGTCTTGAAGGACAGAGTTTACGAGCAGTACTTC CSVLKDRVYEQYF TRBV29-1 few TRBJ2-7 -
TGCGCCAGCAGCCCTGGACAGACCTACGAGCAGTACTTC CASSPGQTYEQYF TRBV5-1 few TRBJ2-7 -
TGTGCCAGCAGTTTATCAGGGGGCGATGGCTACACCTTC CASSLSGGDGYTF TRBV27 few TRBJ1-2 TRBD1
TGTGCCAGTACCGTAACAGGGGATAGGTACAATGAGCAGTTCTTC CASTVTGDRYNEQFF TRBV19 - TRBJ2-1 TRBD1